One and the same sample provided the 22 T cell receptor beta chains below, sequenced in a study of blood T cell repertoires in COVID-19. Sequenced by immunoSEQ multiplex PCR; TCRdb stores in-frame clones only, minus some. Of over 250,000 clones listed, roughly 87% are singletons. The sequenced material came from peripheral blood. The source is a woman in her thirties with acute or convalescent COVID-19.

The chain recombines TRBV6-2 or TRBV6-3 with TRBJ1-5; the match to TRBD1 covers 7 bases. This CDR3 has 15 residues. Germline-derived CDR1 and CDR2 are MNHEY and SVGEGT. The trim removed 6 bases at V and 3 bases at J, leaving 8 bases unmatched. CDR3 DNA sequence: TGTGCCAGCAGCCCTACAGGGGAGTTCAATCAGCCCCAGCATTTT. Protein product: CASSPTGEFNQPQHF.

V usage is TRBV7-8 and J usage is TRBJ1-1, with 7 bases that match TRBD1. The CDR3 is 16 amino acids. The germline V gene has CDR1 SGHVS and CDR2 FQNEAQ. V lost 1 base and J lost 4; bases outside the gene matches: 9. The CDR3 region is CASSLGRRQGSTEAFF. In DNA form, the CDR3 reads TGTGCCAGCAGCTTAGGTAGGAGACAGGGTAGCACTGAAGCTTTCTTT.

The V call is TRBV19, the J call TRBJ1-3; 8 bases agree with TRBD1. Per the germline V gene, CDR1 is LNHDA and CDR2 is SQIVND (reference sequence). J lost 2 bases, V lost 5 bases, and 8 bases had no gene match. This CDR3 spans 16 amino acids. The CDR3 region is CASSWTGIGAGNTIYF. The DNA of the CDR3 is TGTGCCAGTAGTTGGACAGGGATCGGAGCTGGAAACACCATATATTTT. The entire variable domain, with the rest obtained from reference TRBV19 and TRBJ1-3, is as follows: DGGITQSPKYLFRKEGQNVTLSCEQNLNHDAMYWYRQDPGQGLRLIYYSQIVNDFQKGDIAEGYSVSREKKESFPLTVTSAQKNPTAFYLCASSWTGIGAGNTIYFGEGSWLTVV.

The chain uses TRBV19 and TRBJ2-1; 10 bases align to TRBD1. Germline trimming cut 6 bases from V and 7 bases from J; bases unmatched to any gene: 15. The CDR3 runs 17 residues. Germline values: CDR1 LNHDA, CDR2 SQIVND (reference sequence). The DNA of the CDR3 is TGTGCCAGTAGAACGGGACAGGGGCTTTCCGCGGGGAATGAGCAGTTCTTC. This sequence encodes CASRTGQGLSAGNEQFF.

This chain uses TRBV4-1 with TRBJ1-3; D is unclear. CDR1 and CDR2 (germline): MGHRA, YSYEKL. The V end lost 6 bases, the J end lost 4 bases, and 7 bases lay between the germline ends. CDR3 size: 12 residues. CDR3 in DNA: TGCGCCAGCAGTCGTATAGGAAACACCATATATTTT. Its translation: CASSRIGNTIYF.

CDR3 DNA: TGTGCCAGCAGTGAAGGGAGCGCAAAGAATGAGCAGTTCTTC. This translates into CASSEGSAKNEQFF. V gene TRBV25-1 combines with J gene TRBJ2-1; D might be TRBD2 (5 bases). Germline loops: CDR1 MGHDK, CDR2 SYGVNS. V lost 2 bases and J 7 bases, leaving 12 bases between the germline ends. This CDR3 comprises 14 residues.

The chain is built from TRBV9 and TRBJ2-1; D possibly corresponds to TRBD2 (6 bases). The CDR3 length is 15 residues. Per germline, CDR1 SGDLS and CDR2 YYNGEE. V was trimmed by 0 bases and J by 3 bases, leaving 10 bases between them. The CDR3 sequence is CASSVDWRGYNEQFF. CDR3 DNA sequence: TGTGCCAGCAGCGTAGATTGGCGGGGCTACAATGAGCAGTTCTTC. The whole variable domain, remainder taken from reference TRBV9 and TRBJ2-1, is DSGVTQTPKHLITATGQRVTLRCSPRSGDLSVYWYQQSLDQGLQFLIQYYNGEERAKGNILERFSAQQFPDLHSELNLSSLELGDSALYFCASSVDWRGYNEQFFGPGTRLTVL.

The rearrangement joins TRBV18 to TRBJ2-5; perhaps TRBD2 as D (6 bases). Trimming shortened V by 0 bases and J by 3 bases, and 11 bases separated the two germline ends. CDR3 size: 15 residues. Germline V lookup: CDR1 KGHSH, CDR2 LQKENI. The CDR3: CASSPPGGIEETQYF. CDR3 sequence (DNA): TGTGCCAGCTCACCACCTGGCGGGATCGAAGAGACCCAGTACTTC.

The chain uses TRBV9 and TRBJ2-6, with 10 bases lining up with TRBD2. Germline V CDR1 and CDR2: SGDLS, YYNGEE. The CDR3 has 19 amino acids. With V trimmed by 1 base and J by 0 bases, 7 bases remained unmatched. This chain's CDR3 is CASSVSASGGSSGANVLTF. In nucleotides, the CDR3 is TGTGCCAGCAGCGTATCGGCTAGCGGGGGTAGCTCTGGGGCCAACGTCCTGACTTTC.

CDR3 sequence (DNA): TGTGCCAGTAGTCCGGGAAGGGTCTACGAGCAGTACTTC. It is translated as CASSPGRVYEQYF. The rearrangement joins TRBV19 to TRBJ2-7; D perhaps matches TRBD2 (5 bases). Germline V lookup: CDR1 LNHDA, CDR2 SQIVND (reference sequence). The CDR3 covers 13 residues. V lost 5 bases and J 3 bases, leaving 11 bases between the germline ends.

The V call is TRBV12-3 or TRBV12-4, the J call TRBJ2-1; TRBD2 matches at 8 bases. The CDR3 has 12 amino acids. V shed 3 bases and J 10 bases; nucleotides not matched to a gene: 2. The CDR3 region is CASSLREVEQFF. CDR3 nucleotides: TGTGCCAGCAGTTTGCGGGAGGTAGAGCAGTTCTTC.

The V and J genes are TRBV5-4 and TRBJ1-2, with 7 nucleotides matching TRBD1. This CDR3 is 18 amino acids long. Germline V lookup: CDR1 SGHNT, CDR2 YYREEE (reference sequence). J was trimmed by 6 bases and V by 2 bases; bases with no gene match: 19. CDR3: CASSLGGRGGRGKDGYTF. In DNA form, the CDR3 reads TGTGCCAGCAGCTTAGGTGGTCGGGGAGGCAGGGGGAAGGATGGCTACACCTTC.

This clone was recorded a few times. The J gene is TRBJ1-5, the V gene TRBV6-5; TRBD1 might be the D (5 bases). CDR1 MNHEY and CDR2 SVGAGI come from the germline V gene. V lost 2 bases, J lost 6 bases, and 8 bases lay in between. There are 13 residues in the CDR3. The DNA for the CDR3 is TGTGCCAGCAGTTACGGCAGGGCTCAGCCCCAGCATTTT. Translating gives CASSYGRAQPQHF.

This rearrangement joins TRBV3-1 (or the pseudogene TRBV3-2) to TRBJ1-1; TRBD1 aligns across 8 bases. CDR3 length equals 15 residues. Germline-derived CDR1 and CDR2 are LGHDT and YNNKEL (reference sequence). The V gene end was trimmed by 4 bases and the J gene end by 4 bases; junction bases not matched to a gene: 8. The CDR3 bases are TGTGCCAGCAGCCGGACAGGGTCCGGTGGCACTGAAGCTTTCTTT. It translates to CASSRTGSGGTEAFF.

The CDR3 reads CASSQVGRLEQYF. The CDR3 nucleotides read TGTGCCAGCAGCCAAGTTGGCAGGCTCGAGCAGTACTTC. The V call is TRBV14, the J call TRBJ2-7; the D is unclear. With 1 base removed from V and 6 bases from J, the gap between germline ends came to 10 bases. Germline V gene sequence: CDR1 SGHDN, CDR2 FVKESK. CDR3 length equals 13 residues.

This clone is a singleton in its sample. The chain joins TRBV5-1 to TRBJ2-1, with D maybe TRBD1 (7 bases). The CDR3 runs 16 residues. V shed 4 bases and J shed 7 bases, with 21 bases lying between them. Germline V CDR1 and CDR2: SGHRS, YFSETQ. Here the CDR3 reads CASSMRGDRLQNEQFF. In DNA form, the CDR3 reads TGCGCCAGCAGCATGAGGGGGGACAGACTACAGAATGAGCAGTTCTTC.

The rearrangement uses TRBV24-1 and TRBJ2-1; 9 bases agree with TRBD2. Germline CDR1 is KGHDR and CDR2 is SFDVKD. The length of the CDR3 is 18 residues. V was pared by 3 bases and J by 2 bases, with 10 bases of the junction left unmatched. CDR3 loop: CATSDRLAGAKTYNEQFF. The CDR3 bases are TGTGCCACCAGTGATCGGTTAGCGGGGGCCAAAACCTACAATGAGCAGTTCTTC.

The genes are TRBV7-3 and TRBJ2-1, with a tentative D call TRBD2 (5 bases). From germline, CDR1 is SGHTA and CDR2 FQGTGA. The V and J ends lost 1 base and 10 bases respectively, with 20 bases between them. The length of the CDR3 is 16 residues. As DNA, the CDR3 is TGTGCCAGCAGCTTAATCGCTGGAGGTCATGGCAGGGAGCAGTTCTTC. It encodes CASSLIAGGHGREQFF. Complete variable domain (other parts from reference TRBV7-3 and TRBJ2-1): GAGVSQTPSNKVTEKGKYVELRCDPISGHTALYWYRQSLGQGPEFLIYFQGTGAADDSGLPNDRFFAVRPEGSVSTLKIQRTERGDSAVYLCASSLIAGGHGREQFFGPGTRLTVL.

This chain joins TRBV21-1 and TRBJ2-7; the table's D call of TRBD2 was not tested on the DNA. TRBV21-1 is recorded as a pseudogene. This CDR3 comprises 17 residues. Written as DNA, the CDR3 is TGTGCCAGCAGCAAAAGGTGCCCGTTTATTGTCGGGAGAGAGCAGTACTTC. The encoded protein is CASSKRCPFIVGREQYF.

The rearrangement joins TRBV23-1 to TRBJ2-1; 9 bases fit TRBD2. Being an ORF, TRBV23-1 has a function that is uncertain. This CDR3 is 14 amino acids long. J lost 9 bases, V lost 10 bases, and 13 bases had no gene match. In DNA form, the CDR3 reads TGCGCCACCCAGGCGGGAGGGCCATCCCCTGAGCAGTTCTTC. Residues: CATQAGGPSPEQFF.

The chain combines TRBV19 with TRBJ1-4, with D uncertain. Trimming pared 2 bases from V and 0 bases from J, leaving 7 bases between. CDR3 length: 15 amino acids. Germline CDR1 LNHDA, CDR2 SQIVND (reference sequence). The CDR3 loop reads CASSIYAATNEKLFF. CDR3 bases: TGTGCCAGTAGTATATACGCAGCAACTAATGAAAAACTGTTTTTT.

CDR3 sequence reads: CASSQELAGVVDTQYF. CDR3 DNA: TGTGCCAGCAGCCAGGAACTAGCGGGAGTTGTAGATACGCAGTATTTT. The rearrangement joins TRBV4-2 to TRBJ2-3; 11 bases fit TRBD2. V shed 3 bases, J shed 5 bases, and the junction held 7 bases outside the gene matches. Germline V gene lookup returns CDR1 LGHNA and CDR2 YNFKEQ. This CDR3 comprises 16 residues.